This T cell receptor (beta chain) is from a study of shared clonotypes between healthy human individuals. The protocol was immunoSEQ multiplex PCR, while the TCRdb copy is restricted to in-frame clones and leaves out a portion. Of 650,000 to 700,000 clones listed, less than 95% were seen once; the top ten hold 30% to 35%. In its sample, this clone was seen once. This CDR3 spans 14 amino acids. The V end lost 0 bases, the J end lost 3 bases, and 9 bases lay between the germline ends. CDR1 is SGDLS and CDR2 is YYNGEE in the germline V gene. The sequence was obtained from a man younger than 30 in good health. Some clones in this sample may be carry-over from other donors' samples. V is TRBV9 and J is TRBJ1-2; D is perhaps TRBD1 (6 bases). The sequenced material came from memory CD8+ T cells from PBMCs. Described subset: CD45RO+ cells pooled with CCR7-negative TemRA cells. DNA of the CDR3: TGTGCCAGCAGCGTAGGGGGGCCGTACTATGGCTACACCTTC. It translates to CASSVGGPYYGYTF.